Only a few counts were recorded for the clone carrying this T cell receptor beta chain. Libraries were prepared by immunoSEQ multiplex PCR; TCRdb keeps only in-frame clonotypes and omits some of them. This table holds about 74,000 clones, 85% found once. The sample is drawn from a study of blood T cell repertoires in COVID-19. Study-level background: The analysed material was cDNA or gDNA that came from T cells, B-cell-depleted T cells, or PBMCs.

Sequencing used peripheral blood. This TCR was recovered from a middle-aged man with acute or convalescent COVID-19.

The CDR3 sequence: CASSVGISGGAADTQYF. The CDR3 coding sequence is TGTGCCAGCAGCGTAGGGATAAGCGGGGGGGCTGCAGATACGCAGTATTTT. The chain carries TRBV9 and TRBJ2-3; 10 bases are shared with TRBD2. CDR3 size: 17 residues. Trimming cost V 0 bases and J 4 bases; bases outside gene matches: 8. The germline V gene encodes CDR1 SGDLS and CDR2 YYNGEE.